The clone carrying this TCR beta chain showed up just a few times. The CDR3 totals 15 residues. V lost 6 bases, J lost 2 bases, and 13 bases lay in between. Germline V gives CDR1 SGHAT, CDR2 FQNNGV. This sample stems from a study of cytomegalovirus exposure and HLA in healthy donors. Primers: 60 Vbeta forward and 13 Jbeta reverse. This table comes from immunoSEQ multiplex PCR, and its TCRdb copy is limited to in-frame clones, with some not included. The data show 150,000 to 250,000 clones, with approximately 79% seen just once and 1.5% to 1.7% held by the top ten. Sequenced: PBMCs. The sequence derives from a girl aged 10 to 17 in good health and CMV-seropositive. The V and J genes are TRBV11-2 and TRBJ2-2; D remains ambiguous. CDR3 nucleotide sequence: TGTGCCAGCAGTCCCGGCGGCTCTAACACCGGGGAGCTGTTTTTT. Its translation: CASSPGGSNTGELFF.